This T cell receptor (beta chain) was obtained from a study of control samples from healthy donors and cancer patients. Germline V gene data show CDR1 as SGHAT and CDR2 as FQNNGV. V trimming: 4 bases; J trimming: 7 bases; junction bases outside the gene matches: 3. The length of the CDR3 is 13 residues. TCRdb's copy holds only in-frame clones and misses some; the assay was immunoSEQ multiplex PCR. The sample yields about 80,000 clones, nearly 90% seen once. J is TRBJ1-4 and V is TRBV11-2; TRBD1 aligns across 7 bases. The sequenced sample was blood. The TCR originated in a woman aged 45 to 65 in good health. The CDR3 nucleotides are TGTGCCAGCAGCTCTACAGGGGCTGAAAAACTGTTTTTT. This gives the protein CASSSTGAEKLFF.